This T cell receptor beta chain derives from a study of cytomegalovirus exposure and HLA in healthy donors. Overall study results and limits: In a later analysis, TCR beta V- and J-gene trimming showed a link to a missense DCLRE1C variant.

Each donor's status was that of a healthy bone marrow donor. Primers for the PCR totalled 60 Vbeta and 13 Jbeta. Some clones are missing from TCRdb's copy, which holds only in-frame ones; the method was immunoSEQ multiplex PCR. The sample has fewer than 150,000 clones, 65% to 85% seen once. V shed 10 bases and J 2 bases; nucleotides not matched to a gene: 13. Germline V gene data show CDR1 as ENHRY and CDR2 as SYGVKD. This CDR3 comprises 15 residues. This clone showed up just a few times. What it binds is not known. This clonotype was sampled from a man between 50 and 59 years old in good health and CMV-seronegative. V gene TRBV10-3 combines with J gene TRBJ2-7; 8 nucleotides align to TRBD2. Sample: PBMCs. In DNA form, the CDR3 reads TGTGCCACGGAGGACACTAGCGGAGTCGCCTACGAGCAGTACTTC. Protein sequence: CATEDTSGVAYEQYF.